A single sample is the source of the 16 T cell receptor beta chains below, sequenced in a study of blood T cells in healthy people across ages. Together with a sample-barcoded 5' primer, a J-beta primer mix was included in a second PCR lasting roughly 6 to 12 cycles. Each CDR3 protein is one row after TCRdb ran MiXCR on the 5' RACE reads. This table has about 680,000 distinct CDR3 sequences, 45% to 50% appearing once. The sample comprised blood. These receptors were taken from a woman aged 55 to 70 in good health.

The J gene is TRBJ2-1, the V gene TRBV11-2, with D possibly matching TRBD1 (6 bases). V was cut by 4 bases and J by 5 bases, with 12 bases left in between. Germline V lookup: CDR1 SGHAT, CDR2 FQNNGV. The length of the CDR3 is 14 residues. The DNA of the CDR3 is TGTGCCAGCAGCTCGTGGGGACAAAACAATGAGCAGTTCTTC. Amino acid sequence: CASSSWGQNNEQFF.

V usage is TRBV6-2 or TRBV6-3 and J usage is TRBJ2-7; D is unclear. The CDR3 is 14 residues long. The germline V gene encodes CDR1 MNHEY and CDR2 SVGEGT. Trimming shortened V by 3 bases and J by 2 bases, and 11 bases separated the two germline ends. CDR3 coding DNA: TGTGCCAGCAGTTATCGCGGAACTCCCTACGAGCAGTACTTC. Encoded protein: CASSYRGTPYEQYF.

This chain connects TRBV5-1 to TRBJ2-1, with 10 bases matching TRBD2. The J segment lost 6 bases and the V segment lost 2 bases, leaving 14 bases of the junction unmatched. The germline CDR1 and CDR2 sequences are SGHRS and YFSETQ. This CDR3 has 18 residues. The CDR3 sequence is CASSFTPQGLAVTNEQFF. For the CDR3, the DNA is TGCGCCAGCAGCTTTACACCCCAAGGACTAGCGGTAACCAATGAGCAGTTCTTC.

V usage is TRBV11-2 and J usage is TRBJ2-7, with 7 bases that match TRBD2. The CDR3 sequence is 15 residues long. Germline V CDR1 and CDR2: SGHAT, FQNNGV. With 0 bases clipped from V and 3 bases from J, the junction kept 5 bases outside the gene matches. Here the CDR3 reads CASSLDFGGGYEQYF. The DNA for the CDR3 is TGTGCCAGCAGCTTAGATTTCGGCGGGGGCTACGAGCAGTACTTC.

The chain links TRBV5-1 to TRBJ1-4; perhaps TRBD1 as D (5 bases). Germline CDR1 SGHRS, CDR2 YFSETQ. The length of the CDR3 is 13 residues. V shed 7 bases and J shed 6 bases, with 13 bases lying between them. CDR3 residues: CASQRGEDEKLFF. The CDR3 bases are TGCGCCAGCCAACGGGGGGAAGATGAAAAACTGTTTTTT.

This clonotype was detected only a few times. The chain uses TRBV20-1 and TRBJ2-3; D may be TRBD2 (7 bases). This CDR3 spans 12 amino acids. The V gene's germline CDR1 is DFQATT and CDR2 SNEGSKA (reference sequence). Deletions cut 6 bases from V and 7 bases from J, with 14 bases between. This CDR3 is CSAAAGAYTQYF. Here the CDR3 DNA reads TGCAGTGCGGCGGCGGGGGCGTATACGCAGTATTTT.

The genes are TRBV2 and TRBJ2-5, with 13 bases aligning to TRBD2. The J call could be wrong; TRBJ2-7 is a better fit for the DNA end. The CDR3 is made up of 14 amino acids. Per the germline V gene, CDR1 is SNHLY and CDR2 is FYNNEI. CDR3 in amino acids: CASALAGGFYEQYF. The CDR3 bases are TGTGCCAGCGCACTAGCGGGGGGGTTCTACGAGCAGTACTTC.

The chain links TRBV20-1 to TRBJ1-6; 7 positions match TRBD1. The CDR3 sequence is 14 residues long. The ends lost 4 bases at V and 7 bases at J; junction bases unmatched: 7. CDR1 is DFQATT, CDR2 SNEGSKA, per germline (reference sequence). The CDR3 nucleotides are TGCAGTGCTAAGGGGGCTCGATCGAATTCACCCCTCCACTTT. Encoded protein: CSAKGARSNSPLHF.

This clonotype has only a few counts. The chain is built from TRBV7-6 and TRBJ2-3, with 11 bases identical to TRBD2. The CDR3 loop spans 16 amino acids. V gave up 5 bases and J gave up 5 bases; unmatched junction bases: 9. Per germline, CDR1 SGHVS and CDR2 FNYEAQ. This CDR3 is CASSAGTSGSRDTQYF. Written as DNA, the CDR3 is TGTGCCAGCAGCGCCGGGACTAGCGGTAGTCGAGATACGCAGTATTTT.

The table lists this clonotype with a few counts. V is TRBV6-2 or TRBV6-3 and J is TRBJ1-2, with 7 bases lining up with TRBD1. CDR1 is MNHEY, CDR2 SVGEGT, per germline. The length of the CDR3 is 15 residues. V lost 6 bases and J lost 4; bases outside the gene matches: 11. Written as DNA, the CDR3 is TGTGCCAGCAGACCCCGGGGACAGCTTCGCTATGGCTACACCTTC. Translated: CASRPRGQLRYGYTF.

V usage is TRBV28 and J usage is TRBJ2-7; D gene uncertain. CDR1 and CDR2 (germline): MDHEN, SYDVKM. Trimming shortened V by 6 bases and J by 3 bases, and 9 bases separated the two germline ends. This CDR3 contains 12 residues. This CDR3 reads CASRTADYEQYF. DNA for the CDR3: TGTGCCAGCAGGACGGCGGACTACGAGCAGTACTTC.

This clonotype has more than one count but fewer than ten. This rearrangement joins TRBV7-2 to TRBJ2-3; the D gene is possibly TRBD2 (6 bases). CDR3 size: 15 residues. Per the germline V gene, CDR1 is SGHTA and CDR2 is FQGNSA. V was clipped by 7 bases and J by 3 bases, with 17 bases between them. CDR3 sequence (DNA): TGTGCCAGCACCCCTCGGCCGGGAGTGACAGATACGCAGTATTTT. Its protein product is CASTPRPGVTDTQYF.

V is TRBV20-1 and J is TRBJ2-3, with D hard to call. Per the germline V gene, CDR1 is DFQATT and CDR2 is SNEGSKA (reference sequence). The V gene lost 3 bases and the J gene lost 8 bases, with 9 bases spanning the gap. The CDR3 covers 11 residues. The chain's CDR3 is CSASIERTQYF. The CDR3 DNA reads TGCAGTGCTAGCATCGAGCGTACGCAGTATTTT.

There are a few counts of this clonotype. V and J are TRBV28 and TRBJ2-7; 7 bases are a match to TRBD1. The germline CDR1 and CDR2 sequences are MDHEN and SYDVKM. With V trimmed by 3 bases and J by 4 bases, 9 bases remained unmatched. CDR3 length equals 15 residues. CDR3 sequence: CASSFAFNRGYEQYF. Written as DNA, the CDR3 is TGTGCCAGCAGTTTTGCCTTCAACAGGGGTTACGAGCAGTACTTC. The full variable domain, in which reference TRBV28 and TRBJ2-7 provide the parts outside the CDR3, is DVKVTQSSRYLVKRTGEKVFLECVQDMDHENMFWYRQDPGLGLRLIYFSYDVKMKEKGDIPEGYSVSREKKERFSLILESASTNQTSMYLCASSFAFNRGYEQYFGPGTRLTVT.

The chain has TRBV4-2 and TRBJ2-7; no firm D call. The CDR3 consists of 17 residues. CDR1 is LGHNA, CDR2 YNFKEQ, per germline. Trimming left V 0 bases short and J 2 bases short, with 17 bases between. This CDR3 reads CASSQEHAKKNPYEQYF. CDR3 in DNA: TGTGCCAGCAGCCAAGAGCATGCTAAGAAAAACCCCTACGAGCAGTACTTC.

The gene calls are TRBV2 and TRBJ1-2, with 7 bases that match TRBD1. CDR3 length equals 14 residues. V gave up 0 bases and J gave up 8 bases; unmatched junction bases: 6. Germline CDR1 and CDR2: SNHLY and FYNNEI. CDR3: CASSEAGQAWGYTF. For the CDR3, the DNA is TGTGCCAGCAGTGAAGCCGGACAGGCTTGGGGCTACACCTTC.